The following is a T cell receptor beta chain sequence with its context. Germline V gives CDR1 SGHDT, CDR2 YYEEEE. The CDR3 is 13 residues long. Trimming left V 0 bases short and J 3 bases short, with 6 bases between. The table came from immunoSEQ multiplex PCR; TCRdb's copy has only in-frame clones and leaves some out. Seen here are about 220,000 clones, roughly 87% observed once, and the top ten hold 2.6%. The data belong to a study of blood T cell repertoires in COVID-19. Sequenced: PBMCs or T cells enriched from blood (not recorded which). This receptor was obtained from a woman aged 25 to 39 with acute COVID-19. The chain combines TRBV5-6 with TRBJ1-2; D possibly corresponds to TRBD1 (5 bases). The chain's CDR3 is CASSLAGYYGYTF. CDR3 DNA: TGTGCCAGCAGCTTGGCAGGGTACTATGGCTACACCTTC.